Presented here are 8 T cell receptor beta chains from one specimen sequenced in a study of OX40 agonist ivuxolimab in advanced cancers. Sequencing used immunoSEQ multiplex PCR; TCRdb keeps in-frame clones, though not all of them. The sample shows fewer than 45,000 clones, 70% to 90% of them seen only once. The sample here was CD4+ or CD8+ T cells sorted from blood, taken in a trial of the OX40 agonist ivuxolimab. The receptors were sampled from an adult with an advanced solid tumor such as melanoma, head and neck, liver or kidney cancer.

The chain couples TRBV5-6 to TRBJ2-3, with 7 bases that match TRBD1. CDR1 is SGHDT, CDR2 YYEEEE, per germline. V shed 5 bases, J shed 0 bases, and the junction held 9 bases outside the gene matches. The CDR3 runs 16 residues. CDR3 coding DNA: TGTGCCAGCAGTATTATAGGGGACAGTAGCACAGATACGCAGTATTTT. As protein: CASSIIGDSSTDTQYF.

This clone has a single count. V is TRBV7-9 and J is TRBJ2-7; D unresolved. CDR1 and CDR2 from the germline V gene are SEHNR and FQNEAQ (reference sequence). V lost 5 bases and J lost 7, with 12 bases in between. The CDR3 has 12 amino acids. This CDR3 is CASSRLRGEQYF. The CDR3 DNA reads TGTGCCAGCAGCCGGCTACGTGGAGAGCAGTACTTC.

The V and J genes are TRBV7-2 and TRBJ1-6; D ambiguous. Germline V lookup: CDR1 SGHTA, CDR2 FQGNSA. The CDR3 sequence is 19 residues long. V lost 2 bases and J 2 bases, leaving 19 bases between the germline ends. CDR3 protein: CASSLRRFLPPAYNSPLHF. The DNA of the CDR3 is TGTGCCAGCAGCTTAAGACGGTTTCTCCCGCCGGCCTATAATTCACCCCTCCACTTT.

The chain carries TRBV7-2 and TRBJ2-5; no clear D gene. Germline CDR1 and CDR2: SGHTA and FQGNSA. This CDR3 comprises 14 residues. Between the trimmed V and J ends, which lost 4 bases and 1 base, there was a span of 10 bases. The CDR3 sequence: CASSSPDLQETQYF. As DNA, the CDR3 is TGTGCCAGCAGCTCCCCGGACCTCCAAGAGACCCAGTACTTC.

The chain combines TRBV19 with TRBJ1-5; D not resolved. This CDR3 is built from 16 residues. Germline values: CDR1 LNHDA, CDR2 SQIVND (reference sequence). Deletions cut 4 bases from V and 2 bases from J, with 15 bases between. The CDR3 loop is CASSRRPPTGNQPQHF. CDR3 DNA: TGTGCCAGTAGTAGACGACCTCCGACGGGCAATCAGCCCCAGCATTTT. The full variable domain, completed using reference TRBV19 and TRBJ1-5, is DGGITQSPKYLFRKEGQNVTLSCEQNLNHDAMYWYRQDPGQGLRLIYYSQIVNDFQKGDIAEGYSVSREKKESFPLTVTSAQKNPTAFYLCASSRRPPTGNQPQHFGDGTRLSIL.

CDR3 protein: CASAGGGRAYEQYF. For the CDR3, the DNA is TGTGCCAGCGCAGGGGGGGGGCGTGCCTACGAGCAGTACTTC. This chain links TRBV6-1 with TRBJ2-7; D is perhaps TRBD1 or TRBD2 (7 bases each). Deletions cut 8 bases from V and 2 bases from J, with 16 bases between. CDR1 MNHNS and CDR2 SASEGT come from the germline V gene. The CDR3 is made up of 14 amino acids.

V and J are TRBV4-2 and TRBJ1-5; the match to TRBD1 covers 12 bases. Germline CDR1 is LGHNA and CDR2 is YNFKEQ. The CDR3 has 15 amino acids. V lost 4 bases to trimming and J lost 5 bases; unmatched junction nucleotides: 3. DNA for the CDR3: TGTGCCAGCAGCCCCCGGGACAGGGGGCATCAGCCCCAGCATTTT. Translated, it gives CASSPRDRGHQPQHF.

V usage is TRBV6-5 and J usage is TRBJ2-1, with D tentatively TRBD1 (5 bases). The germline gives CDR1 MNHEY, CDR2 SVGAGI. The CDR3 has 13 amino acids. Between the trimmed V and J ends, which lost 5 bases and 2 bases, there was a span of 7 bases. The CDR3 here is CASSTGPYNEQFF. The CDR3 DNA reads as TGTGCCAGCAGTACAGGACCCTACAATGAGCAGTTCTTC.